The TCR beta chain described here comes from a study of cytomegalovirus exposure and HLA in healthy donors. Findings and caveats of the study: The study labeled 164 TCR beta chains cytomegalovirus-associated. Cytomegalovirus status was reportedly diagnosed by the classifier with high sensitivity and specificity. The tendency of first-cohort TCR clusters to co-occur in the 120 or so validation repertoires was identified by a subsequent analysis.

In this sample, this clone turned up a few times. Its antigen is still unknown. Generated by immunoSEQ multiplex PCR, the TCRdb table keeps only in-frame clones and is missing some. The top ten hold around 3% of the sample, which has about 240,000 clones, around 87% seen once. J gave up 4 bases and V 3 bases, and 5 bases lay outside the gene matches. The CDR3 runs 15 residues. Germline assignment: CDR1 SGDLS and CDR2 YYNGEE. The chain joins TRBV9 to TRBJ2-1, with 9 positions matching TRBD1. The origin of this receptor is a young man in good health and CMV-seronegative. Sequencing was performed on PBMCs. CDR3 residues: CASSGRDRAYNEQFF. The CDR3 DNA follows: TGTGCCAGCAGCGGTCGGGACAGGGCATACAATGAGCAGTTCTTC.